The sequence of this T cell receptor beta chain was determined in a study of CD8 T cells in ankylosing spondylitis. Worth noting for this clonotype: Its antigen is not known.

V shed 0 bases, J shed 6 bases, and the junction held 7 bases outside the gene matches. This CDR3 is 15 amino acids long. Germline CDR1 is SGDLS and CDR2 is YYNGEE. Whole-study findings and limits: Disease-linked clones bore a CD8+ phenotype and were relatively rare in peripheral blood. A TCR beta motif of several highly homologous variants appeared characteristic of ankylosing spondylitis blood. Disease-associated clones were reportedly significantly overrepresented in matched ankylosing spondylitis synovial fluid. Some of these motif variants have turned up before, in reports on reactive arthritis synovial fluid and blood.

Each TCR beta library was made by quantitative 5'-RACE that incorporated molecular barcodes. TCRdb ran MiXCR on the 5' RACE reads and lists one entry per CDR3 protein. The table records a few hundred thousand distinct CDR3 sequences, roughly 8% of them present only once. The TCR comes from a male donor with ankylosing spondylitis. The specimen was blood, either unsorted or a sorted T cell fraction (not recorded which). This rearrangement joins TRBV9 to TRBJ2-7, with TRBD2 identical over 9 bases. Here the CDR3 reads CASSVDIAGESEQYF. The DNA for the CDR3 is TGTGCCAGCAGCGTAGATATAGCGGGAGAGTCCGAGCAGTACTTC.